Shown below are 29 T cell receptor beta chains from a single sample sequenced in a study of T cell responses to AZD1222 COVID-19 vaccine. Method: immunoSEQ multiplex PCR; TCRdb's copy keeps in-frame clones and lacks some. The sample has some 150,000 clones, approximately 88% seen once. The source material was peripheral blood, sampled on day 0 of AZD1222 vaccination. The receptors shown here come from an adult in good health.

About this clone: A read error may produce the germline difference seen at one junction end. The chain joins TRBV7-2 to TRBJ2-1, with D perhaps TRBD1 or TRBD2 (5 bases each). CDR1 SGHTA and CDR2 FQGNSA come from the germline V gene. The CDR3 extends over 15 amino acids. The CDR3 DNA is TGTGCCAGCAACTTACGGGACGGCTCATACAATGAGCAGTTCTTC. Translation gives CASNLRDGSYNEQFF.

The chain combines TRBV14 with TRBJ1-2; D might be TRBD1 (5 bases). Trimming pared 1 base from V and 8 bases from J, leaving 8 bases between. Germline V gives CDR1 SGHDN, CDR2 FVKESK. This CDR3 contains 12 residues. For the CDR3, the DNA is TGTGCCAGCAGCCAAGCAGGGAGCGGCTACACCTTC. Its protein is CASSQAGSGYTF.

This clone was counted a few times. The V and J genes are TRBV19 and TRBJ1-5; D is ambiguous. Germline V gene data show CDR1 as LNHDA and CDR2 as SQIVND (reference sequence). CDR3 length: 15 amino acids. V was trimmed by 9 bases and J by 0 bases, leaving 15 bases between them. The CDR3 loop reads CASYPGVNSNQPQHF. The CDR3 DNA sequence: TGTGCCAGCTACCCCGGGGTGAATAGCAATCAGCCCCAGCATTTT.

A note on this clone: One junction end disagrees with the germline gene, perhaps due to a read error. V and J are TRBV2 and TRBJ1-2, with a possible D match to TRBD1 (5 bases). Germline values: CDR1 SNHLY, CDR2 FYNNEI. The CDR3 is made up of 10 amino acids. The DNA of the CDR3 is TGTGCCAGCAGTGGGGGAACAGGAGTCTTC. It is translated as CASSGGTGVF.

This clone came up a few times. The V gene is TRBV11-2, the J gene TRBJ1-5; the D gene is possibly TRBD1 (5 bases). The CDR3 has 16 amino acids. Germline CDR1 and CDR2: SGHAT and FQNNGV. V was cut by 2 bases and J by 5 bases, with 16 bases left in between. This CDR3 reads CASSLTSGATYQPQHF. The CDR3 bases are TGTGCCAGCAGCTTAACGTCTGGGGCGACTTATCAGCCCCAGCATTTT.

The chain joins TRBV18 to TRBJ2-5; 9 nucleotides agree with TRBD1. V dropped 6 bases and J dropped 4; count of bases not matched to a gene: 9. The CDR3 has 15 residues. Germline CDR1 is KGHSH and CDR2 is LQKENI. In DNA, the CDR3 is TGTGCCAGCTCGCGCCGGGACAGGGTAGGAGAGACCCAGTACTTC. It codes for CASSRRDRVGETQYF.

This clone appeared a few times. The DNA for the CDR3 is TGTGCCAGCAGTTTCCTCGGGGAGGGGCTTAGGGAGCAGTACTTC. As protein: CASSFLGEGLREQYF. The chain is built from TRBV7-9 and TRBJ2-7; TRBD2 agrees at 7 bases. The V segment lost 6 bases and the J segment 7 bases; nucleotides outside the gene matches: 15. The CDR3 runs to 15 residues. Germline V gives CDR1 SEHNR, CDR2 FQNEAQ (reference sequence).

The chain combines TRBV2 with TRBJ1-1; no clear D gene. Between the trimmed V and J ends, which lost 9 bases and 2 bases, there was a span of 16 bases. There are 14 residues in the CDR3. The germline CDR1 and CDR2 sequences are SNHLY and FYNNEI. The CDR3 region is CARGPGRGNTEAFF. The CDR3 DNA sequence: TGTGCCAGAGGCCCCGGGAGAGGCAACACTGAAGCTTTCTTT.

The gene calls are TRBV30 and TRBJ2-3, with a weak D call TRBD1 (6 bases). The V gene lost 5 bases and the J gene lost 4 bases, with 16 bases spanning the gap. Germline-derived CDR1 and CDR2 are GTSNPN and SVGIG (reference sequence). The CDR3 totals 14 residues. This CDR3 is CAWEEQGGPDTQYF. The CDR3 nucleotides read TGTGCCTGGGAGGAACAGGGTGGACCAGATACGCAGTATTTT.

V and J are TRBV6-5 and TRBJ2-5; the match to TRBD2 covers 8 bases. The CDR3 sequence is 15 residues long. The germline CDR1 and CDR2 sequences are MNHEY and SVGAGI. J lost 4 bases, V lost 4 bases, and 8 bases had no gene match. This chain's CDR3 is CASSFLAGEAETQYF. CDR3 nucleotide sequence: TGTGCCAGCAGTTTTCTAGCGGGTGAGGCAGAGACCCAGTACTTC.

The chain joins TRBV10-1 to TRBJ2-1, with TRBD2 matching over 8 bases. The J segment lost 10 bases and the V segment lost 5 bases, leaving 19 bases of the junction unmatched. The CDR3 is made up of 17 amino acids. Germline V gene sequence: CDR1 WNHNN, CDR2 SYGVQD (reference sequence). CDR3: CASSRSYGAGDQDEQFF. The CDR3 nucleotides are TGCGCCAGCAGTCGATCTTATGGAGCGGGGGACCAGGACGAGCAGTTCTTC.

This clone was seen a handful of times. The chain couples TRBV25-1 to TRBJ2-1, with D possibly matching TRBD2 (6 bases). V was pared by 2 bases and J by 4 bases, with 12 bases between. The germline V gene encodes CDR1 MGHDK and CDR2 SYGVNS. The CDR3 runs to 15 residues. CDR3 sequence: CASSERGATYNEQFF. CDR3 in DNA: TGTGCCAGCAGTGAACGCGGGGCAACATACAATGAGCAGTTCTTC.

This chain joins TRBV4-3 and TRBJ2-1; tentatively, D is TRBD2 (5 bases). The CDR3 totals 15 residues. Trimming left V 0 bases short and J 3 bases short, with 9 bases between. CDR1 and CDR2 (germline): LGHNA, YSLEER. The CDR3, as DNA: TGCGCCAGCAGCCAAGATCACGACTACTACAATGAGCAGTTCTTC. Residues: CASSQDHDYYNEQFF.

The chain links TRBV10-3 to TRBJ1-2; 12 nucleotides agree with TRBD1. V was clipped by 3 bases and J by 4 bases; unmatched bases: 3. The CDR3 runs 15 residues. The germline V gene has CDR1 ENHRY and CDR2 SYGVKD. DNA for the CDR3: TGTGCCATCAGTGAAGGGACAGGGGGCTCCTATGGCTACACCTTC. As protein: CAISEGTGGSYGYTF.

This clone came up once. V usage is TRBV15 and J usage is TRBJ2-3, with 12 positions matching TRBD1. V shed 2 bases, J shed 3 bases, and the junction held 9 bases outside the gene matches. The CDR3 sequence is 18 residues long. The germline gives CDR1 LNHNV, CDR2 YYDKDF (reference sequence). The CDR3 sequence is CATSRPSGTGGVTDTQYF. The DNA of the CDR3 is TGTGCCACCAGCAGACCCTCCGGGACAGGGGGCGTTACAGATACGCAGTATTTT.

CDR3 nucleotides: TGTGCCTGGAGTAATCCCGGGACTATGGGAAATGAGCAGTTCTTC. Its translation: CAWSNPGTMGNEQFF. The chain joins TRBV30 to TRBJ2-1, with TRBD2 identical over 7 bases. V lost 2 bases and J lost 7; bases outside the gene matches: 11. The CDR3 is 15 amino acids. Germline V gene lookup returns CDR1 GTSNPN and CDR2 SVGIG (reference sequence).

The chain combines TRBV15 with TRBJ2-5; a possible D gene is TRBD2 (5 bases). Germline-derived CDR1 and CDR2 are LNHNV and YYDKDF (reference sequence). The CDR3 contains 16 residues. V was clipped by 3 bases and J by 5 bases, with 19 bases between them. The chain's CDR3 is CATSSSFTSASETQYF. CDR3 nucleotides: TGTGCCACCAGCAGTTCTTTTACTAGTGCCAGCGAGACCCAGTACTTC.

The chain is built from TRBV11-2 and TRBJ2-7, with TRBD1 as a possible D gene (5 bases). V lost 0 bases and J lost 5, with 14 bases in between. The CDR3 consists of 15 residues. CDR1 and CDR2 (germline): SGHAT, FQNNGV. Here the CDR3 reads CASSLDKGVYHEQYF. As DNA, the CDR3 is TGTGCCAGCAGCTTAGATAAAGGGGTATACCACGAGCAGTACTTC.

This chain connects TRBV29-1 to TRBJ2-5, with 8 bases aligning to TRBD2. Per the germline V gene, CDR1 is SQVTM and CDR2 is ANQGSEA. V shed 8 bases and J 7 bases; nucleotides not matched to a gene: 15. This CDR3 spans 14 amino acids. The CDR3 is CSSTREGQKGTQYF. The CDR3 DNA sequence: TGCAGCTCCACACGGGAGGGTCAGAAAGGGACCCAGTACTTC.

The chain recombines TRBV7-8 with TRBJ2-2, with unresolved D. The CDR3 loop spans 16 amino acids. Trimming cost V 5 bases and J 2 bases, with 15 bases left between them. In germline, CDR1 is SGHVS, CDR2 FQNEAQ. The chain's CDR3 is CASSPSIWSNTGELFF. The CDR3 DNA reads as TGTGCCAGCAGCCCATCGATATGGAGCAACACCGGGGAGCTGTTTTTT. Full variable domain (outside the CDR3, taken from reference TRBV7-8 and TRBJ2-2): GAGVSQSPRYKVAKRGQDVALRCDPISGHVSLFWYQQALGQGPEFLTYFQNEAQLDKSGLPSDRFFAERPEGSVSTLKIQRTQQEDSAVYLCASSPSIWSNTGELFFGEGSRLTVL.

This clone was picked up a small number of times. The rearrangement links TRBV7-9 to TRBJ2-2, with D perhaps given as TRBD1 or TRBD2 (5 bases each). V lost 5 bases to trimming and J lost 6 bases, with 16 bases between them. From germline, CDR1 is SEHNR and CDR2 FQNEAQ (reference sequence). This CDR3 has 15 amino acids. The CDR3 nucleotides read TGTGCCAGCAGCCCTAGGACTGGGGCCCCCGGGGAGCTGTTTTTT. Its protein product is CASSPRTGAPGELFF.

This chain connects TRBV27 to TRBJ2-5; the D gene could be TRBD1 or TRBD2 (6 bases each). Germline-derived CDR1 and CDR2 are MNHEY and SMNVEV (reference sequence). CDR3 length: 14 amino acids. With 1 base removed from V and 5 bases from J, the gap between germline ends came to 11 bases. The CDR3: CASSLWGARETQYF. CDR3 DNA: TGTGCCAGCAGTTTATGGGGGGCTCGGGAGACCCAGTACTTC.

This clone was detected only a few times. The chain links TRBV5-1 to TRBJ1-1, with D unresolved. Germline assignment: CDR1 SGHRS and CDR2 YFSETQ. CDR3 length: 12 residues. V lost 3 bases, J lost 4 bases, and 7 bases lay in between. The CDR3 region is CASSSWGTEAFF. CDR3 bases: TGCGCCAGCAGCTCATGGGGCACTGAAGCTTTCTTT.

The CDR3 nucleotides are TGTGCCAGCAGCGACGGACAGGGATACGAGCAGTACTTC. Its protein product is CASSDGQGYEQYF. The chain links TRBV11-3 to TRBJ2-7; 8 nucleotides agree with TRBD1. The germline V gene has CDR1 SGHNT and CDR2 YENEEA. The CDR3 runs 13 residues. V was pared by 5 bases and J by 4 bases, with 4 bases of the junction left unmatched.

The CDR3 DNA reads as TGTGCCAGCAGCCTGGATGTCACAGATACGCAGTATTTT. Translating gives CASSLDVTDTQYF. This chain links TRBV5-4 with TRBJ2-3; D gene ambiguous. The V gene's germline CDR1 is SGHNT and CDR2 YYREEE (reference sequence). The V and J ends lost 4 bases and 2 bases respectively, with 8 bases between them. The CDR3 covers 13 residues.

This chain joins TRBV5-1 and TRBJ1-1; D remains unclear. Deletions cut 4 bases from V and 3 bases from J, with 10 bases between. CDR1 and CDR2 (germline): SGHRS, YFSETQ. The CDR3 has 13 residues. The CDR3 reads CASSRDGDTEAFF. For the CDR3, the DNA is TGCGCCAGCAGCCGCGACGGCGACACTGAAGCTTTCTTT.

The genes are TRBV10-2 and TRBJ1-5, with 7 bases that match TRBD1. V lost 0 bases to trimming and J lost 4 bases; unmatched junction nucleotides: 3. This CDR3 is built from 15 residues. Germline CDR1 WSHSY, CDR2 SAAADI. The CDR3: CASSESGGWNQPQHF. The CDR3 DNA is TGCGCCAGCAGTGAGTCAGGGGGCTGGAATCAGCCCCAGCATTTT.

In its sample, this clone was seen once. This chain connects TRBV27 to TRBJ1-2; TRBD1 agrees at 11 bases. Germline values: CDR1 MNHEY, CDR2 SMNVEV (reference sequence). The CDR3 runs 16 residues. The trim removed 6 bases at V and 3 bases at J, leaving 9 bases unmatched. For the CDR3, the DNA is TGTGCCAGCAGCCAGGACAGGGGGCGCGGAGACTATGGCTACACCTTC. As protein: CASSQDRGRGDYGYTF.

Concerning this clone: The same CDR3 is also encoded by other DNA sequences in this sample. The chain employs TRBV9 and TRBJ2-7; 12 bases fit TRBD2. Looked up from germline, CDR1 is SGDLS and CDR2 is YYNGEE. This CDR3 is 15 amino acids long. Trimming took 0 bases from V and 2 from J; bases not matched to a gene: 0. CDR3 region: CASSVGTSGTYEQYF. DNA for the CDR3: TGTGCCAGCAGCGTAGGGACTAGCGGGACCTACGAGCAGTACTTC.